Listed here are 23 T cell receptor beta chains from one sample, sequenced in a study of metastatic and nonmetastatic thyroid tumors. Patients underwent thyroid surgery, and none had received any treatment before it. TCRdb redid the clone calls on the PCR reads using MiXCR. Here the sample spans about 39,000 clones, 12% being singletons. The source material was blood. These receptors all come from a male donor with papillary thyroid cancer or a benign thyroid nodule (not recorded which). Some clones in this sample may be carry-over from other donors' samples.

V and J are TRBV12-3 or TRBV12-4 and TRBJ1-2, with TRBD1 identical over 7 bases. The ends lost 1 base at V and 8 bases at J; junction bases unmatched: 10. This CDR3 is 15 amino acids long. Written as DNA, the CDR3 is TGTGCCAGCAGTTTAGAGGGGGCCCTAGCGGAGGGCTACACCTTC. It translates to CASSLEGALAEGYTF.

Turning to this clone: No conserved phenylalanine or tryptophan ends this CDR3, so it is likely a read error. The chain recombines TRBV25-1 with TRBJ2-6, with a possible D match to TRBD1 (5 bases). This CDR3 is built from 14 residues. The germline V gene has CDR1 MGHDK and CDR2 SYGVNS. DNA of the CDR3: TGTGCCAGCAGTACATATAATGGGGCCAGCGTCCTGACTTCC. This codes for CASSTYNGASVLTS.

This clone was counted at least ten times. The rearrangement joins TRBV27 to TRBJ2-5, with D uncertain. The CDR3 runs to 14 residues. Germline V gives CDR1 MNHEY, CDR2 SMNVEV (reference sequence). V dropped 2 bases and J dropped 0 bases, with 7 bases sitting between them. The CDR3 loop is CASSLGRYQETQYF. Written as DNA, the CDR3 is TGTGCCAGCAGTTTAGGTCGTTACCAAGAGACCCAGTACTTC.

CDR3 DNA: TGTGCCACCAGTGATTCAGGGGCGAATGGCTACACCTTC. It is translated as CATSDSGANGYTF. The J gene is TRBJ1-2, the V gene TRBV24-1, with a possible D match to TRBD1 (6 bases). Looked up from germline, CDR1 is KGHDR and CDR2 is SFDVKD. The CDR3 length is 13 residues. V was trimmed by 2 bases and J by 6 bases, leaving 9 bases between them.

This clone came up many times. The V call is TRBV20-1, the J call TRBJ1-1; tentative D call: TRBD1 (5 bases). With 3 bases removed from V and 4 bases from J, the gap between germline ends came to 12 bases. CDR3 length: 13 amino acids. CDR1 is DFQATT, CDR2 SNEGSKA, per germline (reference sequence). This CDR3 reads CSARRGRGTEAFF. In DNA, the CDR3 is TGCAGTGCTAGGAGGGGTAGGGGCACTGAAGCTTTCTTT.

This clone was observed many times. The rearrangement joins TRBV2 to TRBJ2-1; 7 positions match TRBD1. Trimming removed 6 bases from V and 7 bases from J; junction bases left unmatched: 3. The germline V gene encodes CDR1 SNHLY and CDR2 FYNNEI. The CDR3 totals 12 residues. The CDR3 coding sequence is TGTGCCAGCAGAAACAGGGGAAATGAGCAGTTCTTC. Protein: CASRNRGNEQFF.

Details on this clone: One end of the junction does not line up with germline, which may come from a read error. This chain uses TRBV18 with TRBJ1-6, with D hard to call. CDR3 size: 14 residues. CDR1 and CDR2 from the germline V gene are KGHSH and LQKENI. The chain's CDR3 is CTSSPEARGSPLHF. The CDR3 DNA reads as TGTACCAGCTCCCCTGAAGCCCGGGGTTCACCCCTCCACTTT.

The table lists this clone with a few counts. This chain joins TRBV6-9 and TRBJ2-1, with D perhaps TRBD2 (5 bases). The CDR3 has 13 amino acids. Between the trimmed V and J ends, which lost 2 bases and 8 bases, there was a span of 10 bases. Germline V lookup: CDR1 MNHGY, CDR2 SVAAGI. CDR3 sequence (DNA): TGTGCCAGCAGTTATCTGGACTGGGATGAGCAGTTCTTC. The encoded protein is CASSYLDWDEQFF.

This clone ranks as medium-sized. V gene TRBV28 combines with J gene TRBJ2-7; D is perhaps TRBD1 or TRBD2 (5 bases each). Trimming pared 7 bases from V and 2 bases from J, leaving 12 bases between. Germline CDR1 MDHEN, CDR2 SYDVKM. The CDR3 runs to 13 residues. The CDR3 sequence: CASTGRGPYEQYF. CDR3 in DNA: TGTGCCAGCACCGGCCGGGGCCCCTACGAGCAGTACTTC. Full variable domain (missing parts from reference TRBV28 and TRBJ2-7): DVKVTQSSRYLVKRTGEKVFLECVQDMDHENMFWYRQDPGLGLRLIYFSYDVKMKEKGDIPEGYSVSREKKERFSLILESASTNQTSMYLCASTGRGPYEQYFGPGTRLTVT.

This clone has more than one count but fewer than ten. A much larger clonotype is one base distant, so this may be a read error. Other DNA sequences of this sample code for an identical CDR3. The rearrangement links TRBV5-1 to TRBJ1-5; TRBD1 matches 10 bases. Germline V gene lookup returns CDR1 SGHRS and CDR2 YFSETQ. The CDR3 is 15 residues long. V lost 4 bases, J lost 7 bases, and 8 bases stayed unmatched. This CDR3 reads CASSPTGGIQQPQHF. DNA for the CDR3: TGCGCCAGCAGCCCGACAGGGGGCATTCAACAGCCCCAGCATTTT.

This clone was recorded many times. The V and J genes are TRBV29-1 and TRBJ2-7; 12 bases fit TRBD1. The CDR3 has 15 amino acids. The V segment lost 6 bases and the J segment 5 bases; nucleotides outside the gene matches: 11. Germline assignment: CDR1 SQVTM and CDR2 ANQGSEA. This CDR3 is CSVSPGQGATNEQYF. CDR3 in DNA: TGCAGCGTGAGTCCGGGACAGGGGGCAACCAACGAGCAGTACTTC.

This clone was detected ten times or more. V gene TRBV5-1 combines with J gene TRBJ2-5; D gene ambiguous. The CDR3 length is 13 residues. V lost 5 bases and J 5 bases, leaving 13 bases between the germline ends. The germline V gene has CDR1 SGHRS and CDR2 YFSETQ. In nucleotides, the CDR3 is TGCGCCAGCAGTACTCCGGGTACGGAGACCCAGTACTTC. Translating it yields CASSTPGTETQYF.

This clone was recorded at least ten times. CDR3 in DNA: TGCGCCAGCAGCTTGTTAAGCAGCAAGAAGAACACTGAAGCTTTCTTT. Encoded protein: CASSLLSSKKNTEAFF. V is TRBV5-1 and J is TRBJ1-1; no reliable D call. CDR3 length: 16 amino acids. Trimming pared 1 base from V and 1 base from J, leaving 14 bases between. From germline, CDR1 is SGHRS and CDR2 YFSETQ.

This clone was seen repeatedly, ten times or more. This may arise from a read error, as a much more abundant clone is one base away. This rearrangement joins TRBV15 to TRBJ2-7; no firm D call. Per the germline V gene, CDR1 is LNHNV and CDR2 is YYDKDF (reference sequence). CDR3 length equals 14 residues. The germline V and J ends were trimmed by 2 bases and 4 bases, with 12 bases remaining between them. CDR3 DNA: TGTGCCACCAGCAGAAAGCACCAGATATACGAGCAGTACTTC. This sequence encodes CATSRKHQIYEQYF.

This clone was observed many times. The CDR3 DNA follows: TGTGCCTGCTCCCCAGGGAATGGGGGGTTGTTGGGTCAGCCCCAGCATTTT. This gives the protein CACSPGNGGLLGQPQHF. This chain connects TRBV30 to TRBJ1-5, with a weak D call TRBD1 (5 bases). This CDR3 has 17 residues. CDR1 is GTSNPN, CDR2 SVGIG, per germline (reference sequence). Trimming cost V 6 bases and J 6 bases, with 27 bases left between them.

This clone was recorded many times. The CDR3 coding sequence is TGTGCCAGCAGCTCTGGACCCGTTTGGGAGCAGTACTTC. This gives the protein CASSSGPVWEQYF. The chain uses TRBV7-8 and TRBJ2-7; no firm D call. Germline V gene data show CDR1 as SGHVS and CDR2 as FQNEAQ. V lost 4 bases to trimming and J lost 7 bases, with 14 bases between them. The CDR3 runs to 13 residues.

Ten or more counts support this clone. Distinct nucleotide sequences in the sample also encode this CDR3. As DNA, the CDR3 is TGTGCCAGCAGTTCATGGGAATACAGGGGGCCCTTACGTAGAGGTGAGCAGTTCTTC. This gives the protein CASSSWEYRGPLRRGEQFF. This chain connects TRBV28 to TRBJ2-1; 9 bases fit TRBD1. This CDR3 is built from 19 residues. Germline V CDR1 and CDR2: MDHEN, SYDVKM. J lost 9 bases, V lost 4 bases, and 22 bases had no gene match.

The table lists this clone with many counts. The J gene is TRBJ1-1, the V gene TRBV19; TRBD1 might be the D (6 bases). The V gene's germline CDR1 is LNHDA and CDR2 SQIVND (reference sequence). The CDR3 contains 13 residues. The V end was cut by 8 bases, the J end by 10 bases, with 20 bases between. The CDR3 region has the DNA TGTGCCAGTGGGGCACAGGGAACGGAGAGAGCTTTCTTT. The encoded protein is CASGAQGTERAFF.

The V gene is TRBV20-1, the J gene TRBJ1-3; D unclear. Germline CDR1 and CDR2: DFQATT and SNEGSKA (reference sequence). The CDR3 is 11 residues long. V was cut by 1 base and J by 4 bases, with 2 bases left in between. CDR3 sequence (DNA): TGCAGTGCTAGAGGGGGAAACACCATATATTTT. It translates to CSARGGNTIYF.

The chain is built from TRBV9 and TRBJ2-7; D tentatively reads TRBD1 or TRBD2 (5 bases each). Germline V gives CDR1 SGDLS, CDR2 YYNGEE. The V gene lost 6 bases and the J gene lost 2 bases, with 18 bases spanning the gap. The CDR3 runs to 15 residues. The CDR3 DNA reads TGTGCCAGCAACCCCGGCCGGGACCGAGCCTACGAGCAGTACTTC. Its translation: CASNPGRDRAYEQYF.

This clone is labeled as medium-sized. The rearrangement links TRBV6-2 or TRBV6-3 to TRBJ2-7; TRBD2 matches 11 bases. The V segment lost 5 bases and the J segment 5 bases; nucleotides outside the gene matches: 2. Germline V gene sequence: CDR1 MNHEY, CDR2 SVGEGT. The CDR3 has 13 amino acids. The CDR3 DNA sequence: TGTGCCAGCAGTCTAGCGGGAGGAAACGAGCAGTACTTC. Protein sequence: CASSLAGGNEQYF.

This clone was counted at least ten times. The chain employs TRBV6-4 and TRBJ1-2; weak D call: TRBD1 (5 bases). This CDR3 is 15 amino acids long. Germline loops: CDR1 MRHNA, CDR2 SNTAGT. The ends were cut back, 6 bases at V and 4 bases at J, with 18 bases in the middle. CDR3 protein: CASSPLPGGGYGYTF. The DNA of the CDR3 is TGTGCCAGCAGCCCACTGCCTGGGGGAGGCTATGGCTACACCTTC.

With respect to this clone: An end of the junction does not agree with germline; a read error may underlie this. The chain links TRBV7-2 to TRBJ2-7, with TRBD1 matching 9 bases. Germline-derived CDR1 and CDR2 are SGHTA and FQGNSA. This CDR3 comprises 13 residues. The CDR3 spells CASSSRDRDGQYF. In DNA form, the CDR3 reads TGCGCCAGCAGCTCCCGGGACAGGGACGGGCAGTACTTC.